This passage covers 13 T cell receptor beta chains from one sample sequenced in a study of T cell responses to AZD1222 COVID-19 vaccine. TCRdb keeps only in-frame clones here, not all; method: immunoSEQ multiplex PCR. Of 250,000 to 300,000 clones detected, approximately 94% appear once; the ten largest clones hold 0.55%. Source: peripheral blood, taken 28 days after the second AZD1222 dose. Receptors originate from an adult who received the AZD1222 COVID-19 vaccine.

This chain connects TRBV24-1 to TRBJ2-2; D may be TRBD2 (6 bases). Trimming removed 6 bases from V and 5 bases from J, with 18 bases in between. Looked up from germline, CDR1 is KGHDR and CDR2 is SFDVKD. The CDR3 consists of 16 residues. DNA for the CDR3: TGTGCCACCAGTTCGGTAGGCGGGAAGGTGACCGGGGAGCTGTTTTTT. As protein: CATSSVGGKVTGELFF.

The chain is built from TRBV25-1 and TRBJ1-1; the D gene is possibly TRBD1 (5 bases). The V and J ends lost 6 bases and 4 bases respectively, with 12 bases between them. The CDR3 has 13 residues. Germline assignment: CDR1 MGHDK and CDR2 SYGVNS. This CDR3 reads CASRPTASTEAFF. As DNA, the CDR3 is TGTGCCAGCAGACCGACAGCCAGCACTGAAGCTTTCTTT.

The chain couples TRBV5-1 to TRBJ1-1; TRBD1 is a possible D gene (5 bases). CDR3 length: 14 residues. V was clipped by 4 bases and J by 7 bases, with 17 bases between them. Germline-derived CDR1 and CDR2 are SGHRS and YFSETQ. The CDR3 loop reads CASSHNTGLGEAFF. CDR3 sequence (DNA): TGCGCCAGCAGCCACAATACAGGTTTAGGTGAAGCTTTCTTT.

The rearrangement uses TRBV11-3 and TRBJ2-2, with 12 bases fitting TRBD1. Germline V lookup: CDR1 SGHNT, CDR2 YENEEA. J lost 4 bases, V lost 5 bases, and 5 bases had no gene match. The CDR3 sequence is 16 residues long. The CDR3 coding sequence is TGTGCCAGCAGCCCGGGGACAGGGGGCGTCACCGGGGAGCTGTTTTTT. Translation: CASSPGTGGVTGELFF.

This chain links TRBV5-1 with TRBJ1-3; perhaps TRBD1 as D (5 bases). The V end was cut by 4 bases, the J end by 2 bases, with 10 bases between. This CDR3 region has 14 residues. Germline V lookup: CDR1 SGHRS, CDR2 YFSETQ. CDR3 nucleotide sequence: TGCGCCAGCAGCGAGGGGAGCACTGGAAACACCATATATTTT. Protein product: CASSEGSTGNTIYF.

The chain links TRBV5-1 to TRBJ2-3; D not resolved. Germline lookup yields CDR1 SGHRS and CDR2 YFSETQ. V lost 4 bases to trimming and J lost 0 bases, with 9 bases between them. CDR3 size: 14 residues. The CDR3 sequence: CASSQTLSTDTQYF. The CDR3 bases are TGCGCCAGCAGCCAGACACTTAGCACAGATACGCAGTATTTT.

V gene TRBV5-6 combines with J gene TRBJ1-1, with D maybe TRBD1 (6 bases). This CDR3 contains 12 residues. Trimming removed 6 bases from V and 11 bases from J, with 17 bases in between. The germline gives CDR1 SGHDT, CDR2 YYEEEE. The CDR3 loop is CASTDEGGPAFF. The CDR3 coding sequence is TGTGCCAGCACCGACGAGGGGGGGCCGGCTTTCTTT.

The rearrangement links TRBV7-6 to TRBJ2-1; possibly TRBD1 for D (6 bases). Germline lookup yields CDR1 SGHVS and CDR2 FNYEAQ. The CDR3 consists of 17 residues. The V and J ends lost 5 bases and 6 bases respectively, with 23 bases between them. The CDR3 DNA reads as TGTGCCAGCAGCCTCCGGGACAAACTAAGGCCCGTCAATGAGCAGTTCTTC. Residues: CASSLRDKLRPVNEQFF.

The chain couples TRBV9 to TRBJ1-3, with D perhaps TRBD1 (5 bases). The CDR3 has 19 residues. The germline V and J ends were trimmed by 0 bases and 1 base, with 20 bases remaining between them. Germline assignment: CDR1 SGDLS and CDR2 YYNGEE. CDR3 loop: CASSVAGKGVGTSGNTIYF. The CDR3, as DNA: TGTGCCAGCAGCGTAGCTGGAAAGGGCGTGGGGACTTCTGGAAACACCATATATTTT.

The chain couples TRBV14 to TRBJ2-1, with D perhaps matching TRBD2 (5 bases). Germline V CDR1 and CDR2: SGHDN, FVKESK. The V end was cut by 2 bases, the J end by 8 bases, with 19 bases between. This CDR3 spans 16 amino acids. CDR3 sequence: CASSQLEAPRRYEQFF. As DNA, the CDR3 is TGTGCCAGCAGCCAATTGGAGGCACCTCGACGGTATGAGCAGTTCTTC. Combining the CDR3 with reference TRBV14 and TRBJ2-1 gives the whole variable domain EAGVTQFPSHSVIEKGQTVTLRCDPISGHDNLYWYRRVMGKEIKFLLHFVKESKQDESGMPNNRFLAERTGGTYSTLKVQPAELEDSGVYFCASSQLEAPRRYEQFFGPGTRLTVL.

This chain connects TRBV2 to TRBJ2-7; 8 bases match TRBD1. CDR1 is SNHLY and CDR2 is FYNNEI in the germline V gene. V dropped 3 bases and J dropped 3; count of bases not matched to a gene: 4. The CDR3 loop spans 14 amino acids. The CDR3 protein is CASSDRTGYYEQYF. DNA for the CDR3: TGTGCCAGCAGTGACCGGACAGGGTACTACGAGCAGTACTTC.

This rearrangement joins TRBV28 to TRBJ1-2; 8 bases are a match to TRBD1. The junction had 6 bases not matched to a gene; V was cut back by 9 bases and J by 9 bases. Germline CDR1 and CDR2: MDHEN and SYDVKM. The CDR3 totals 11 residues. The CDR3 DNA sequence: TGTGCCAGTAACGGACAGGGCCGCTACACCTTC. It translates to CASNGQGRYTF.

The chain employs TRBV19 and TRBJ2-1; 12 positions agree with TRBD2. There are 15 residues in the CDR3. Germline V lookup: CDR1 LNHDA, CDR2 SQIVND (reference sequence). Losses at the gene ends were 6 bases for V and 4 bases for J; bases not matched to a gene: 4. This CDR3 is CASSTLAGGYNEQFF. The CDR3 DNA sequence: TGTGCCAGTAGCACACTAGCGGGGGGATACAATGAGCAGTTCTTC.